The rows below give T cell receptor beta chains drawn from one sample of a study. TCRdb re-analysed the 5' RACE reads in MiXCR, keeping a single row per CDR3 protein. The data contain thousands of distinct CDR3 sequences, roughly 50% of them singletons. What was sequenced was memory CD4+ T cells sorted from a lymph node. Receptors originate from a female donor with breast cancer. CDR3s include the opening cysteine and the closing phenylalanine or tryptophan. D genes are given only for firm matches. Clone sizes are given selectively: once, few, many, or a class where the clone is expanded.

D | J | size | V | CDR3 | DNA
NA | TRBJ2-7 | NA | TRBV6-5 | CASSYSRGYEQYF | TGTGCCAGCAGTTACTCCAGGGGCTACGAGCAGTACTTC
TRBD1 | TRBJ1-2 | few | TRBV6-1 | CASSVNSAGQGYGYTF | TGTGCCAGCAGTGTGAACTCGGCGGGACAGGGTTATGGCTACACCTTC
NA | TRBJ1-1 | once | TRBV10-3 | CAIRPDTSNTEAFF | TGTGCCATCAGGCCCGACACGTCCAACACTGAAGCTTTCTTT
TRBD1 | TRBJ2-5 | once | TRBV7-9 | CASSRGQVEETQYF | TGTGCCAGCAGCCGCGGACAGGTGGAGGAGACCCAGTACTTC
NA | TRBJ2-5 | NA | TRBV10-3 | CAISESAAQETQYF | TGTGCCATCAGTGAGTCAGCAGCGCAAGAGACCCAGTACTTC
NA | TRBJ1-2 | NA | TRBV5-1 | CASSLGAGSNNYGYTF | TGCGCCAGCAGCTTGGGTGCGGGGAGCAACAACTATGGCTACACCTTC
TRBD1 | TRBJ2-5 | few | TRBV5-1 | CASSSGTGVETQYF | TGCGCCAGCAGCTCCGGGACAGGGGTAGAGACCCAGTACTTC
TRBD1 | TRBJ2-2 | NA | TRBV5-1 | CASSLEQGFAGELFF | TGCGCCAGCAGCTTGGAACAGGGGTTTGCCGGGGAGCTGTTTTTT
NA | TRBJ1-1 | once | TRBV18 | CASSPGGWGPEAFF | TGTGCCAGCTCACCGGGGGGTTGGGGGCCGGAAGCTTTCTTT
TRBD2 | TRBJ2-1 | NA | TRBV6-2/TRBV6-3 | CASSKLAGLWISFF | TGTGCCAGCAGTAAACTAGCGGGACTTTGGATTTCGTTCTTC
NA | TRBJ2-1 | NA | TRBV7-9 | CASRARGPRNEQFF | TGTGCCAGCAGGGCCCGGGGGCCCCGGAATGAGCAGTTCTTC
NA | TRBJ2-7 | large | TRBV20-1 | CSAGDRPYEQYF | TGCAGTGCCGGGGACCGGCCCTACGAGCAGTACTTC
NA | TRBJ2-1 | NA | TRBV29-1 | CSVKEGTYNEQFF | TGCAGCGTGAAAGAAGGGACCTACAATGAGCAGTTCTTC
NA | TRBJ1-6 | NA | TRBV7-9 | CASSSNPGIERSPLHF | TGTGCCAGCAGCTCTAACCCGGGAATTGAGAGGTCACCCCTCCACTTT
TRBD2 | TRBJ2-3 | NA | TRBV20-1 | CSAHTPSGRLDTQYF | TGCAGTGCCCACACGCCTAGCGGGAGATTAGATACGCAGTATTTT
NA | TRBJ2-6 | NA | TRBV7-8 | CASSLRGPGANVLTF | TGTGCCAGCAGCTTAAGAGGGCCTGGGGCCAACGTCCTGACTTTC
TRBD1 | TRBJ2-3 | NA | TRBV25-1 | CASSESQGTATDTQYF | TGTGCCAGCAGTGAATCACAAGGGACAGCCACAGATACGCAGTATTTT
TRBD1 | TRBJ2-7 | NA | TRBV20-1 | CSASGGQGAYEQYF | TGCAGTGCTAGTGGGGGACAGGGCGCCTACGAGCAGTACTTC
NA | TRBJ2-7 | NA | TRBV7-9 | CASSYREGEQYF | TGTGCCAGCAGCTACAGGGAGGGCGAGCAGTACTTC
NA | TRBJ2-4 | NA | TRBV20-1 | CSAGLGMGKNIQYF | TGCAGTGCTGGCCTCGGGATGGGCAAAAACATTCAGTACTTC
NA | TRBJ2-7 | NA | TRBV4-3 | CASSQELRQVYEQYF | TGCGCCAGCAGCCAAGAGTTGCGACAGGTCTACGAGCAGTACTTC
NA | TRBJ2-7 | NA | TRBV12-3/TRBV12-4 | CASSLVAYEQYF | TGTGCCAGCAGTTTAGTCGCCTACGAGCAGTACTTC
NA | TRBJ2-5 | few | TRBV5-6 | CASSSPTQRVGETQYF | TGTGCCAGCAGCTCCCCTACCCAGCGAGTGGGAGAGACCCAGTACTTC
NA | TRBJ2-3 | NA | TRBV18 | CASSSPGAVSTDTQYF | TGTGCCAGCTCATCTCCCGGGGCGGTAAGCACAGATACGCAGTATTTT
NA | TRBJ2-5 | NA | TRBV4-1 | CASSQVGRMETQYF | TGCGCCAGCAGCCAAGTTGGGCGAATGGAGACCCAGTACTTC
TRBD1 | TRBJ2-5 | once | TRBV5-1 | CASSPSRGPRETQYF | TGCGCCAGCAGCCCGAGCAGGGGGCCGAGAGAGACCCAGTACTTC
NA | TRBJ2-2 | few | TRBV7-3 | CASSAGQITGELFF | TGTGCCAGCAGCGCGGGACAGATCACCGGGGAGCTGTTTTTT
TRBD1 | TRBJ1-1 | NA | TRBV10-3 | CAINGQGGTEAFF | TGTGCCATCAACGGACAGGGAGGCACTGAAGCTTTCTTT
NA | TRBJ2-4 | NA | TRBV6-6 | CASSMTGRDIQYF | TGTGCCAGCAGTATGACAGGTCGGGACATTCAGTACTTC
NA | TRBJ2-5 | once | TRBV30 | CAWDRQAETLYF | TGTGCCTGGGACCGACAGGCGGAGACCCTGTACTTC
NA | TRBJ1-2 | NA | TRBV6-5 | CASRRVLNHGYTF | TGTGCCAGCAGACGCGTCCTTAACCATGGCTACACCTTC
NA | TRBJ1-2 | NA | TRBV28 | CASSRRSNTISRYGYTF | TGTGCCAGCAGTCGGCGGTCTAATACAATAAGTCGTTATGGCTACACCTTC
NA | TRBJ1-2 | NA | TRBV12-3/TRBV12-4 | CASAGAGNYGYTF | TGTGCCAGTGCAGGGGCGGGCAACTATGGCTACACCTTC
NA | TRBJ2-5 | few | TRBV7-9 | CASSPGTSGETQYF | TGTGCCAGCAGCCCCGGGACTTCGGGAGAGACCCAGTACTTC
NA | TRBJ2-7 | NA | TRBV5-1 | CASSVNRDYEQYF | TGCGCCAGCAGCGTGAACAGGGACTACGAGCAGTACTTC
TRBD1 | TRBJ1-5 | NA | TRBV15 | CATKDLQGHSNQPQHF | TGTGCCACCAAAGACCTACAGGGGCATAGCAATCAGCCCCAGCATTTT
NA | TRBJ1-4 | NA | TRBV25-1 | CASSLAGGATNEKLFF | TGTGCCAGCAGTCTTGCCGGGGGGGCAACTAATGAAAAACTGTTTTTT
TRBD1 | TRBJ1-5 | few | TRBV4-1 | CASSLESGTGSANQPQHF | TGCGCCAGCAGCCTGGAGTCCGGGACAGGGTCGGCGAATCAGCCCCAGCATTTT
NA | TRBJ1-1 | NA | TRBV6-5 | CASSPRQILNTEAFF | TGTGCCAGCAGTCCCCGACAGATTTTGAACACTGAAGCTTTCTTT
NA | TRBJ1-1 | NA | TRBV6-2/TRBV6-3 | CASSYSPVGTEAFF | TGTGCCAGCAGTTACTCTCCGGTTGGCACTGAAGCTTTCTTT
NA | TRBJ1-5 | NA | TRBV5-1 | CASSVNEGQPQHF | TGCGCCAGCAGCGTAAACGAGGGGCAGCCCCAGCATTTT
TRBD2 | TRBJ2-1 | medium-sized | TRBV20-1 | CSAPASSGGISYNEQFF | TGCAGTGCCCCTGCATCCAGCGGGGGCATCTCCTACAATGAGCAGTTCTTC